This T cell receptor (beta chain) emerged from a study of blood T cell repertoires in COVID-19. TCRdb's table, derived via immunoSEQ multiplex PCR, lists solely in-frame clones and lacks some. The sample contains about 46,000 clones, more than 80% of which appear only once. The TCR sequence derives from a man aged 60-69 years with acute or convalescent COVID-19. Specimen: peripheral blood.

This chain's CDR3 is CASTSLGTGTFYGYTF. CDR3 bases: TGTGCCAGCACCTCCCTTGGGACAGGGACTTTTTATGGCTACACCTTC. The chain combines TRBV28 with TRBJ1-2; the match to TRBD1 covers 9 bases. This CDR3 is 16 amino acids long. CDR1 is MDHEN and CDR2 is SYDVKM in the germline V gene. The trim removed 7 bases at V and 5 bases at J, leaving 14 bases unmatched.